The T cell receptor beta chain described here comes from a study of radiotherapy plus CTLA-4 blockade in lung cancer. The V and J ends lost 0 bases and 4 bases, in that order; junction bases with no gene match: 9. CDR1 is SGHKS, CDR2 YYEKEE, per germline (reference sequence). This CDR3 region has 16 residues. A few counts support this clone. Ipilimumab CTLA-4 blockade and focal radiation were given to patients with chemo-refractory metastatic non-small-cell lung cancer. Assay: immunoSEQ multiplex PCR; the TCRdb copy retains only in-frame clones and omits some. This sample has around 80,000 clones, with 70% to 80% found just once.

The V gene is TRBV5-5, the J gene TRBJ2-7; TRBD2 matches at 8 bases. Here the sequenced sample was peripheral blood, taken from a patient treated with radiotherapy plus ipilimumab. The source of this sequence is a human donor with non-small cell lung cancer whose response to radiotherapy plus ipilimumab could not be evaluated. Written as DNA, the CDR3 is TGTGCCAGCAGCTTGGCGCGGGGGGCGCTCGGATACGAGCAGTACTTC. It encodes CASSLARGALGYEQYF. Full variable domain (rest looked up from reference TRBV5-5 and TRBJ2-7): DAGVTQSPTHLIKTRGQQVTLRCSPISGHKSVSWYQQVLGQGPQFIFQYYEKEERGRGNFPDRFSARQFPNYSSELNVNALLLGDSALYLCASSLARGALGYEQYFGPGTRLTVT.